Each of the 20 T cell receptor beta chains below was sequenced from the same sample in a study of CD8+ T cells in alopecia areata. Extraction and reverse transcription of RNA yielded cDNA as the sequencing template. The method was immunoSEQ multiplex PCR; TCRdb's version includes in-frame clones alone and lacks a portion of them. This repertoire shows 10,000 to 15,000 clones, more than 55% found once; its top ten account for 10% to 15%. In alopecia areata patients, both lesional scalp punch biopsies and peripheral blood were collected. Sequencing used skin. The source is a human donor with alopecia areata.

The V gene is TRBV7-9, the J gene TRBJ2-1; D tentatively reads TRBD1 or TRBD2 (6 bases each). The CDR3 runs 15 residues. Looked up from germline, CDR1 is SEHNR and CDR2 is FQNEAQ (reference sequence). V shed 3 bases and J shed 7 bases, with 16 bases lying between them. The CDR3 loop reads CASSFSGGRGNEQFF. The CDR3 bases are TGTGCCAGCAGCTTTTCCGGGGGAAGGGGGAATGAGCAGTTCTTC.

The chain couples TRBV5-1 to TRBJ2-2; no clear D. This CDR3 comprises 14 residues. Between the trimmed V and J ends, which lost 0 bases and 10 bases, there was a span of 13 bases. Germline lookup yields CDR1 SGHRS and CDR2 YFSETQ. Written as DNA, the CDR3 is TGCGCCAGCAGCTTGGCCGTGGGATCGTCGGAGCTGTTTTTT. It yields the protein CASSLAVGSSELFF.

This chain connects TRBV7-2 to TRBJ2-1; D is perhaps TRBD1 or TRBD2 (5 bases each). This CDR3 has 13 residues. V was shortened by 1 base and J by 9 bases, with 10 bases between the two germline ends. The germline CDR1 and CDR2 sequences are SGHTA and FQGNSA. Here the CDR3 DNA reads TGTGCCAGCAGCTTAGGGGGGATGAGTGAGCAGTTCTTC. Translated, it gives CASSLGGMSEQFF. Using reference TRBV7-2 and TRBJ2-1 for the parts outside the CDR3, the full variable domain is GAGVSQSPSNKVTEKGKDVELRCDPISGHTALYWYRQSLGQGLEFLIYFQGNSAPDKSGLPSDRFSAERTGGSVSTLTIQRTQQEDSAVYLCASSLGGMSEQFFGPGTRLTVL.

V and J are TRBV6-5 and TRBJ1-1, with D unclear. V lost 5 bases and J lost 6, with 10 bases in between. From germline, CDR1 is MNHEY and CDR2 SVGAGI. CDR3 length equals 12 residues. CDR3 region: CASSSRVAEAFF. CDR3 nucleotide sequence: TGTGCCAGCAGTAGTAGGGTCGCTGAAGCTTTCTTT.

The chain is built from TRBV4-1 and TRBJ2-1, with D tentatively TRBD1 or TRBD2 (6 bases each). The germline gives CDR1 MGHRA, CDR2 YSYEKL. This CDR3 has 15 residues. V lost 0 bases to trimming and J lost 7 bases, with 13 bases between them. The CDR3 here is CASSQDDRLANEQFF. CDR3 DNA: TGCGCCAGCAGCCAAGATGACAGGCTAGCGAATGAGCAGTTCTTC.

V usage is TRBV2 and J usage is TRBJ2-6; D not certain. The CDR3 is 12 amino acids. V lost 6 bases to trimming and J lost 2 bases, with 2 bases between them. Germline CDR1 and CDR2: SNHLY and FYNNEI. For the CDR3, the DNA is TGTGCCAGCAGGGCTGGGGCCAACGTCCTGACTTTC. Amino acids: CASRAGANVLTF.

About this clone: The junction shows a germline mismatch at one end, possibly a read error. This sample includes further DNA sequences coding for the same CDR3. The chain combines TRBV5-1 with TRBJ2-1; 13 bases align to TRBD2. The CDR3 consists of 18 residues. Looked up from germline, CDR1 is SGHRS and CDR2 is YFSETQ. The CDR3: CASSLGLAGGISYNEQFF. The CDR3 DNA follows: TGCGCCAGCAGCTTGGGACTAGCGGGAGGTATCTCCTATAATGAGCAGTTCTTC.

This chain connects TRBV29-1 to TRBJ2-7; TRBD1 might be the D (6 bases). In germline, CDR1 is SQVTM, CDR2 ANQGSEA. This CDR3 has 12 residues. Deletions cut 4 bases from V and 2 bases from J, with 9 bases between. Here the CDR3 reads CSVVQGTYEQYF. CDR3 coding DNA: TGCAGCGTTGTGCAGGGGACCTACGAGCAGTACTTC.

The chain is built from TRBV19 and TRBJ2-5; unclear D gene. V lost 3 bases, J lost 2 bases, and 7 bases lay in between. Germline lookup yields CDR1 LNHDA and CDR2 SQIVND (reference sequence). This CDR3 comprises 13 residues. The CDR3 sequence: CASSMARQETQYF. The CDR3 nucleotides are TGTGCCAGTAGTATGGCCCGACAAGAGACCCAGTACTTC.

Turning to this clone: Since no conserved phenylalanine or tryptophan closes the CDR3, a read error is the likely cause. The chain joins TRBV2 to TRBJ1-1, with TRBD1 identical over 7 bases. CDR1 and CDR2 from the germline V gene are SNHLY and FYNNEI. V trimming: 7 bases; J trimming: 10 bases; junction bases outside the gene matches: 12. The CDR3 runs to 13 residues. The CDR3 loop reads CASMTGFWGRAFV. CDR3 bases: TGTGCCAGCATGACAGGGTTTTGGGGGAGAGCTTTCGTT.

Only a few counts were recorded for this clone. The chain joins TRBV27 to TRBJ1-1; the D gene is possibly TRBD1 (6 bases). The V end lost 3 bases, the J end lost 7 bases, and 12 bases lay between the germline ends. The CDR3 consists of 13 residues. Germline V gene sequence: CDR1 MNHEY, CDR2 SMNVEV (reference sequence). In nucleotides, the CDR3 is TGTGCCAGCAGTTTCGGACAGATGTATGAAGCTTTCTTT. This gives the protein CASSFGQMYEAFF.

This clone was counted between two and nine times. The V and J genes are TRBV28 and TRBJ2-5; TRBD2 agrees at 14 bases. The CDR3 is 18 amino acids. CDR1 is MDHEN, CDR2 SYDVKM, per germline. V gave up 5 bases and J gave up 2 bases; unmatched junction bases: 10. CDR3 region: CASSRSGLAGGYQETQYF. CDR3 DNA: TGTGCCAGCAGTCGATCCGGACTAGCGGGGGGTTATCAAGAGACCCAGTACTTC.

This sequence joins TRBV30 and TRBJ2-2, with 8 nucleotides matching TRBD1. J lost 2 bases, V lost 3 bases, and 14 bases had no gene match. The CDR3 runs to 18 residues. Germline V gives CDR1 GTSNPN, CDR2 SVGIG (reference sequence). CDR3 residues: CAWSPLGDRGINTGELFF. The CDR3 DNA reads TGTGCCTGGAGCCCCCTAGGAGACAGGGGAATTAACACCGGGGAGCTGTTTTTT. The whole variable domain, remainder taken from reference TRBV30 and TRBJ2-2, is SQTIHQWPATLVQPVGSPLSLECTVEGTSNPNLYWYRQAAGRGLQLLFYSVGIGQISSEVPQNLSASRPQDRQFILSSKKLLLSDSGFYLCAWSPLGDRGINTGELFFGEGSRLTVL.

The J gene is TRBJ2-7, the V gene TRBV5-6, with TRBD2 as a possible D gene (5 bases). The germline V gene encodes CDR1 SGHDT and CDR2 YYEEEE. The V and J ends lost 0 bases and 6 bases respectively, with 10 bases between them. The CDR3 spans 13 residues. The CDR3 DNA is TGTGCCAGCAGCTTGGTTTCGGGGAGCGAGCAGTACTTC. Its translation is CASSLVSGSEQYF.

This clone occurred once. The V call is TRBV9, the J call TRBJ2-3; the D gene is possibly TRBD2 (5 bases). V was shortened by 0 bases and J by 7 bases, with 9 bases between the two germline ends. From germline, CDR1 is SGDLS and CDR2 YYNGEE. This CDR3 has 13 amino acids. The CDR3 sequence is CASSVDGGYTQYF. The CDR3 coding sequence is TGTGCCAGCAGCGTAGATGGCGGGTATACGCAGTATTTT. Filled out from reference TRBV9 and TRBJ2-3, the complete variable domain reads DSGVTQTPKHLITATGQRVTLRCSPRSGDLSVYWYQQSLDQGLQFLIQYYNGEERAKGNILERFSAQQFPDLHSELNLSSLELGDSALYFCASSVDGGYTQYFGPGTRLTVL.

The DNA for the CDR3 is TGTGCCAGCAGCTCCTCCGGGACAAGGGACGATTCACCCCTCCACTTT. This gives the protein CASSSSGTRDDSPLHF. The chain is built from TRBV9 and TRBJ1-6; the D gene is possibly TRBD1 (6 bases). There are 16 residues in the CDR3. CDR1 and CDR2 (germline): SGDLS, YYNGEE. The V gene lost 4 bases and the J gene lost 8 bases, with 19 bases spanning the gap. The entire variable domain, with the rest obtained from reference TRBV9 and TRBJ1-6, is as follows: DSGVTQTPKHLITATGQRVTLRCSPRSGDLSVYWYQQSLDQGLQFLIQYYNGEERAKGNILERFSAQQFPDLHSELNLSSLELGDSALYFCASSSSGTRDDSPLHFGNGTRLTVT.

The chain has TRBV30 and TRBJ1-5, with 8 nucleotides matching TRBD1. Germline trimming cut 7 bases from V and 2 bases from J; bases unmatched to any gene: 4. This CDR3 has 13 amino acids. Per germline, CDR1 GTSNPN and CDR2 SVGIG (reference sequence). CDR3: CASQGAGNQPQHF. DNA of the CDR3: TGTGCCTCGCAGGGGGCGGGCAATCAGCCCCAGCATTTT.

This clone was counted a few times. Other DNA variants within this sample encode the same CDR3. The chain links TRBV27 to TRBJ1-1; D gene uncertain. The V gene's germline CDR1 is MNHEY and CDR2 SMNVEV (reference sequence). There are 14 residues in the CDR3. V was pared by 0 bases and J by 0 bases, with 5 bases between. CDR3 sequence: CASSLSTMNTEAFF. The CDR3 bases are TGTGCCAGCAGTTTATCGACAATGAACACTGAAGCTTTCTTT.

V and J are TRBV2 and TRBJ2-2; 10 positions match TRBD1. The junction had 4 bases not matched to a gene; V was cut back by 5 bases and J by 4 bases. Germline V gene sequence: CDR1 SNHLY, CDR2 FYNNEI. This CDR3 spans 15 amino acids. In DNA form, the CDR3 reads TGTGCCAGCAGTTTGGACAGGGGGAGCACCGGGGAGCTGTTTTTT. This encodes CASSLDRGSTGELFF.

The gene calls are TRBV28 and TRBJ2-1; weak D call: TRBD2 (5 bases). The CDR3 is made up of 14 amino acids. The V end was cut by 5 bases, the J end by 9 bases, with 17 bases between. CDR1 MDHEN and CDR2 SYDVKM come from the germline V gene. The CDR3 nucleotides are TGTGCCAGCAGTCGGAGGACCCCCCGAGGTGAGCAGTTCTTC. This gives the protein CASSRRTPRGEQFF.